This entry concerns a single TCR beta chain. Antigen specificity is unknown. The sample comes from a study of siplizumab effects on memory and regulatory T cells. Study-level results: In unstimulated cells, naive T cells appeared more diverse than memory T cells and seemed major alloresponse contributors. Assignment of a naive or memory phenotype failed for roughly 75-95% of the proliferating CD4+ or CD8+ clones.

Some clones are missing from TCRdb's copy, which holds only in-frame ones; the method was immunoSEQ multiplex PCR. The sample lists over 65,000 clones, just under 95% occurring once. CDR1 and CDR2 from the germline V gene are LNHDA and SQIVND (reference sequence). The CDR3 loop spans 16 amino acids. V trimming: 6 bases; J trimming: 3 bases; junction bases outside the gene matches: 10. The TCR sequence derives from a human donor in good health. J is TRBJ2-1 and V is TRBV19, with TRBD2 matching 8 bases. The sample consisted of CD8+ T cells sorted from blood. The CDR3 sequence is CASSPLARGGYNEQFF. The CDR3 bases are TGTGCCAGTAGCCCCCTGGCCCGGGGGGGCTACAATGAGCAGTTCTTC.